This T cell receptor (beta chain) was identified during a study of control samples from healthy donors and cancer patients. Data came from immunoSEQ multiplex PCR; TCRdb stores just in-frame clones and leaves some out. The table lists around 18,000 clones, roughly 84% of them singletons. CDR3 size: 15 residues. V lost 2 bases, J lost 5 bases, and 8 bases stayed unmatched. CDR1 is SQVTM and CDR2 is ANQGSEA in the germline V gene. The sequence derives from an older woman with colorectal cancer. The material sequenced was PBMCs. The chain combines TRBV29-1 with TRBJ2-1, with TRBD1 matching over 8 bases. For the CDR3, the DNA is TGCAGCGTTGAACCGAGACCGACAGGGGACAATGAGCAGTTCTTC. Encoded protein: CSVEPRPTGDNEQFF.